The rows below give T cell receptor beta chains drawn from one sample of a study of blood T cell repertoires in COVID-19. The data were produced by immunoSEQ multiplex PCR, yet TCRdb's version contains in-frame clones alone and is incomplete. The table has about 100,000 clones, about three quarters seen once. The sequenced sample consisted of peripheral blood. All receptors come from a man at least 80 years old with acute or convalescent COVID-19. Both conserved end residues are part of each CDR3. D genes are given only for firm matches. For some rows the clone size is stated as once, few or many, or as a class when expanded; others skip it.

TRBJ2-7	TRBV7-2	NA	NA	CASSLSHASSYEQYF	TGTGCCAGCAGCTTATCACACGCCAGCTCCTACGAGCAGTACTTC
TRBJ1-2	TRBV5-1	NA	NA	CASSFEPKSGYTF	TGCGCCAGCAGCTTCGAGCCAAAGTCCGGCTACACCTTC
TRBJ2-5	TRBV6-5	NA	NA	CASLRGQAYQETQYF	TGTGCCAGCCTGAGGGGACAAGCGTACCAAGAGACCCAGTACTTC
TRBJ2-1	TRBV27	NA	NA	CASSFGLARTYNEQFF	TGTGCCAGCAGTTTTGGGCTAGCGAGGACCTACAATGAGCAGTTCTTC
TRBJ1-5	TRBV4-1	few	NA	CASSQESGWPQHF	TGCGCCAGCAGCCAAGAGAGTGGTTGGCCCCAGCATTTT
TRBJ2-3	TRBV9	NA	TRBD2	CASSTGLASTDTQYF	TGTGCCAGCAGCACGGGACTAGCGAGCACAGATACGCAGTATTTT
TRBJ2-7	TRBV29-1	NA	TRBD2	CSAAREATEQYF	TGCAGCGCCGCTCGGGAGGCCACCGAGCAGTACTTC
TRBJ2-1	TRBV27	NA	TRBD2	CASSLSGRSGNEQFF	TGTGCCAGCAGTTTAAGCGGGAGATCGGGGAATGAGCAGTTCTTC
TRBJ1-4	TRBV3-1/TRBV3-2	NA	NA	CASSARVGGTNEKLFF	TGTGCCAGCAGCGCTAGGGTAGGCGGGACTAATGAAAAACTGTTTTTT
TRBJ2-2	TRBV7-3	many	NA	CASSPRGNSPGGELFF	TGTGCCAGCAGCCCTCGCGGGAATTCGCCAGGCGGGGAGCTGTTTTTT
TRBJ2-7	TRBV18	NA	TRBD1	CASSPDRTSYEQYF	TGTGCCAGCTCACCGGACAGGACCTCCTACGAGCAGTACTTC
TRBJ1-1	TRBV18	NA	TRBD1	CASSPDREAFF	TGTGCCAGCTCACCGGACAGGGAGGCTTTCTTT
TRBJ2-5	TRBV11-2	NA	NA	CASSPSAGWRETQYF	TGTGCCAGCAGCCCCTCAGCAGGGTGGAGAGAGACCCAGTACTTC
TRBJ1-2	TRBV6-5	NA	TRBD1	CASRTSGTENYGYTF	TGTGCCAGCAGGACATCCGGGACAGAGAACTATGGCTACACCTTC
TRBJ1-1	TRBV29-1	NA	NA	CSVEPSMNTEAFF	TGCAGCGTTGAGCCGTCTATGAACACTGAAGCTTTCTTT
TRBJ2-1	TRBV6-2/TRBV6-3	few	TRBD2	CASSPLAGGKNEQFF	TGTGCCAGCAGTCCACTAGCGGGAGGAAAAAATGAGCAGTTCTTC
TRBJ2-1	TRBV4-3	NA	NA	CASSLGQSYNNEQFF	TGCGCCAGCAGTCTTGGACAGTCATACAACAATGAGCAGTTCTTC
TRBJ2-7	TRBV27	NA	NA	CASSQNRISPNEQYF	TGTGCCAGCAGCCAAAACAGGATCTCGCCCAACGAGCAGTACTTC
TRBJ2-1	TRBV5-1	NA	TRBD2	CASSLASGSYNEQFF	TGCGCCAGCAGCTTGGCTAGCGGCTCCTACAATGAGCAGTTCTTC
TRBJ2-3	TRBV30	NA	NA	CAWSVQGRTTDTQYF	TGTGCCTGGAGTGTACAGGGCCGAACCACAGATACGCAGTATTTT
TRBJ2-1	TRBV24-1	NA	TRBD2	CATSDSASGRNEQFF	TGTGCCACCAGTGATTCGGCTAGCGGGAGAAATGAGCAGTTCTTC
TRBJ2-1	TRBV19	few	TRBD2	CASRLAGARNEQFF	TGTGCCAGTAGGTTAGCGGGAGCCAGGAATGAGCAGTTCTTC
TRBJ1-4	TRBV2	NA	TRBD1	CASYKGALANEKLFF	TGTGCCAGCTACAAGGGGGCGCTTGCTAATGAAAAACTGTTTTTT
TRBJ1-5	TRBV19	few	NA	CATWRGRGNQPQHF	TGTGCCACCTGGCGGGGTAGGGGTAATCAGCCCCAGCATTTT
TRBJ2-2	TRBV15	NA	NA	CATSGGSGATGGELFF	TGTGCCACCAGCGGAGGTTCAGGGGCCACTGGCGGGGAGCTGTTTTTT
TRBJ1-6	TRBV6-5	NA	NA	CASNGGLYNSPLHF	TGTGCCAGCAATGGAGGGCTTTATAATTCACCCCTCCACTTT
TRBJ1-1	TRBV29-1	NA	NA	CSALDPNTEAFF	TGCAGCGCCCTAGACCCGAACACTGAAGCTTTCTTT